This is a list of T cell receptor beta chains from one sample in a study of blood T cell repertoires in COVID-19. TCRdb keeps only in-frame clones here, not all; method: immunoSEQ multiplex PCR. The table shows around 28,000 clones, with around 86% occurring only once. Input material: peripheral blood. The source is a human donor in a cohort sampled during active COVID-19. Each CDR3 is given with its conserved first and last residue. D genes are given only for firm matches. Clone sizes are given selectively: once, few, many, or a class where the clone is expanded.

v_call	j_call	clone_size	cdr3_length	d_call	cdr3_aa	cdr3_nt
TRBV19	TRBJ1-1	few	13	.	CASSIQMNTEAFF	TGTGCCAGTAGCATACAAATGAACACTGAAGCTTTCTTT
TRBV5-1	TRBJ1-6	once	15	.	CASSYDSSYNSPLHF	TGCGCCAGCAGCTACGACAGCTCCTATAATTCACCCCTCCACTTT
TRBV11-2	TRBJ2-1	.	14	TRBD1	CASSGITGGNEQFF	TGTGCCAGCAGCGGGATAACAGGGGGAAATGAGCAGTTCTTC
TRBV28	TRBJ1-1	.	13	.	CASSLQGRTEAFF	TGTGCCAGCAGTTTACAGGGGCGAACTGAAGCTTTCTTT
TRBV18	TRBJ1-5	.	15	TRBD1	CASSAQGQPNQPQHF	TGTGCCAGCTCAGCTCAGGGACAGCCCAATCAGCCCCAGCATTTT
TRBV11-3	TRBJ1-2	.	15	.	CASSLDSNPLYGYTF	TGTGCCAGCAGCTTAGATAGTAATCCACTCTATGGCTACACCTTC
TRBV5-1	TRBJ2-3	.	14	.	CASSFPTSTDTQYF	TGCGCCAGCAGCTTTCCGACTAGCACAGATACGCAGTATTTT
TRBV19	TRBJ2-7	.	13	.	CASSRGQGREQYF	TGTGCCAGTAGTAGGGGGCAGGGACGGGAGCAGTACTTC
TRBV6-5	TRBJ2-7	.	11	.	CASSYTNEQYF	TGTGCCAGCAGTTACACAAACGAGCAGTACTTC
TRBV5-1	TRBJ1-2	.	12	.	CASSLEGFGYTF	TGCGCCAGCAGCTTGGAGGGGTTTGGCTACACCTTC
TRBV24-1	TRBJ2-1	.	16	TRBD1	CATSDTAGGGFGEQFF	TGTGCCACCAGTGACACTGCAGGGGGCGGTTTTGGTGAGCAGTTCTTC
TRBV7-2	TRBJ1-4	.	16	.	CASSLVAGARYEKLFF	TGTGCCAGCAGCTTAGTGGCAGGGGCGCGGTATGAAAAACTGTTTTTT
TRBV21-1	TRBJ2-2	once	16	.	CASSPLTGGAVGELFF	TGTGCCAGCAGCCCTCTTACCGGGGGGGCAGTCGGGGAGCTGTTTTTT
TRBV7-9	TRBJ2-7	.	15	.	CASSLGRIGTYEQYF	TGTGCCAGCAGCCTCGGACGGATCGGGACCTACGAGCAGTACTTC
TRBV7-9	TRBJ1-6	.	14	.	CASSIQGRESPLHF	TGTGCCAGCAGTATACAGGGAAGGGAATCACCCCTCCACTTT
TRBV7-3	TRBJ1-1	.	13	.	CASSLLSGTEAFF	TGTGCCAGCAGCTTACTTTCCGGCACTGAAGCTTTCTTT
TRBV11-3	TRBJ1-1	.	13	.	CASSPVRNTEAFF	TGTGCCAGCAGCCCGGTACGGAACACTGAAGCTTTCTTT
TRBV9	TRBJ2-3	.	16	.	CASSPPLAWPTDTQYF	TGTGCCAGCAGCCCACCCCTAGCGTGGCCCACAGATACGCAGTATTTT
TRBV19	TRBJ1-2	.	15	.	CASSSHHQQGPEDTF	TGTGCCAGTAGTTCGCACCACCAACAGGGACCGGAGGACACCTTC
TRBV7-6	TRBJ1-5	.	17	TRBD1	CASSLGPGQIGNQPQHF	TGTGCCAGCAGCTTAGGACCGGGACAGATCGGCAATCAGCCCCAGCATTTT
TRBV14	TRBJ2-1	.	16	TRBD2	CASSYIWTSGYNEQFF	TGTGCCAGCAGCTACATTTGGACTAGCGGCTACAATGAGCAGTTCTTC
TRBV11-2	TRBJ2-7	.	16	TRBD2	CASSLAPGGGGYEQYF	TGTGCCAGCAGCTTAGCCCCGGGGGGGGGAGGATACGAGCAGTACTTC
TRBV28	TRBJ2-6	.	18	TRBD2	CASTTAGTPSSGANVLTF	TGTGCCAGCACTACAGCGGGGACCCCTTCCTCTGGGGCCAACGTCCTGACTTTC
TRBV19	TRBJ2-1	few	16	TRBD2	CASSIRGTSGGKMEFF	TGTGCCAGTAGTATCCGCGGGACTAGCGGGGGGAAAATGGAGTTCTTC
TRBV6-2/TRBV6-3	TRBJ2-7	.	14	TRBD1	CASSSGTGYYEQYF	TGTGCCAGCAGTTCCGGGACAGGGTACTACGAGCAGTACTTC
TRBV6-2/TRBV6-3	TRBJ1-5	medium-sized	12	.	CASSSFADFWHF	TGTGCCAGCAGCTCCTTCGCAGATTTCTGGCATTTT
TRBV25-1	TRBJ1-4	.	14	.	CASRDTGRGEKLFF	TGTGCCAGCAGGGACACAGGGAGGGGTGAAAAACTGTTTTTT
TRBV11-2	TRBJ2-1	.	17	TRBD2	CASSLAFGTSSYNEQFF	TGTGCCAGCAGCTTAGCCTTCGGGACTAGCTCCTACAATGAGCAGTTCTTC
TRBV12-5	TRBJ1-3	.	16	.	CASGLVEARSGNTIYF	TGTGCTAGTGGTTTGGTCGAGGCCCGCTCTGGAAACACCATATATTTT
TRBV11-3	TRBJ2-1	.	12	.	CASGTGLNEQFF	TGTGCCAGCGGGACTGGGTTGAATGAGCAGTTCTTC
TRBV6-2/TRBV6-3	TRBJ1-5	.	18	TRBD1	CASSGVPGQGRSNQPQHF	TGTGCCAGCAGTGGTGTCCCGGGACAGGGACGAAGCAATCAGCCCCAGCATTTT
TRBV4-2	TRBJ1-1	.	16	TRBD1	CASSPRGDRAGTEAFF	TGTGCCAGCAGCCCACGGGGGGACAGGGCGGGCACTGAAGCTTTCTTT